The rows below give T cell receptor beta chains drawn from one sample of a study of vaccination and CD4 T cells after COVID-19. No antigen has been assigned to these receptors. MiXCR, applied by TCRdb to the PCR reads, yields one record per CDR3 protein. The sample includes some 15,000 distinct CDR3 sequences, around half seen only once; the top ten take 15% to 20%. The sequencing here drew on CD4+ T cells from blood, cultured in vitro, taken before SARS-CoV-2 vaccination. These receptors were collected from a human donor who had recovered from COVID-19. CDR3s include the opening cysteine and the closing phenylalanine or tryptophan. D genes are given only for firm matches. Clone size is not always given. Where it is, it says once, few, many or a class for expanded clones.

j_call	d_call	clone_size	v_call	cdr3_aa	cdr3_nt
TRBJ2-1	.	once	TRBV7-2	CASSLASSYNEQFF	TGTGCCAGCAGCTTAGCGAGCTCCTACAATGAGCAGTTCTTC
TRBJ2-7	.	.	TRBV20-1	CSALDSAYEQYF	TGCAGTGCTTTGGACTCCGCCTACGAGCAGTACTTC
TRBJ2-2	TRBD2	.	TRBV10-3	CAIKVAGDSTGELFF	TGTGCCATCAAAGTAGCGGGAGATAGTACCGGGGAGCTGTTTTTT
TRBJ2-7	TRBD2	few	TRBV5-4	CASSSGLAGGYEQYF	TGTGCCAGCAGCTCGGGACTAGCGGGAGGTTACGAGCAGTACTTC
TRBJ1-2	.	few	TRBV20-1	CSARENTGGMSYTF	TGCAGTGCTAGAGAGAATACAGGTGGTATGAGCTACACCTTC
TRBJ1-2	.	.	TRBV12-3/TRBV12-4	CASSPSQGNPRYTF	TGTGCCAGCAGTCCCAGTCAGGGAAATCCCCGCTACACCTTC
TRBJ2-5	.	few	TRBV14	CASSQRAGGAETQYF	TGTGCCAGCAGCCAGAGAGCCGGGGGAGCGGAGACCCAGTACTTC
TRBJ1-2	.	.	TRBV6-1	CASSEVGASVGYTF	TGTGCCAGCAGTGAAGTCGGTGCATCCGTTGGCTACACCTTC
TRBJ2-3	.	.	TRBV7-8	CASSPPKADTQYF	TGTGCCAGCAGCCCCCCCAAAGCAGATACGCAGTATTTT
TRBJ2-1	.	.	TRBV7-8	CASSLTRGRAYNEQFF	TGTGCCAGCAGCTTGACGAGGGGGAGGGCCTACAATGAGCAGTTCTTC
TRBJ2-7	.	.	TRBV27	CASSSLGTKYEQYF	TGTGCCAGCAGTTCCCTCGGGACAAAATACGAGCAGTACTTC
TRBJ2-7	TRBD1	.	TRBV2	CASARQGLEQYF	TGTGCCAGCGCAAGACAGGGTCTCGAGCAGTACTTC
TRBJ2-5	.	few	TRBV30	CAWSRDGGGETQYF	TGTGCCTGGTCTCGGGACGGCGGCGGGGAGACCCAGTACTTC
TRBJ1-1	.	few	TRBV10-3	CAISDSGLLNTEAFF	TGTGCCATCAGTGACTCGGGACTGCTGAACACTGAAGCTTTCTTT
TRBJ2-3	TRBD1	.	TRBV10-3	CAISETSTGADTQYF	TGTGCCATCAGCGAGACGTCCACAGGGGCAGATACGCAGTATTTT
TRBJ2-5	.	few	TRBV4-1	CASSQGVLETQYF	TGCGCCAGCAGCCAAGGGGTGTTGGAGACCCAGTACTTC
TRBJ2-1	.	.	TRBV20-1	CSASGADLYNEQFF	TGCAGTGCTAGCGGGGCGGACTTATACAATGAGCAGTTCTTC
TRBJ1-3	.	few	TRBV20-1	CSARRSFRGSGNTIYF	TGCAGTGCTAGGCGCTCTTTTAGGGGATCTGGAAACACCATATATTTT
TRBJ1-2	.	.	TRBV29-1	CSVEIDYGYTF	TGCAGCGTTGAAATAGACTATGGCTACACCTTC
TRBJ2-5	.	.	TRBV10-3	CAIRRDGFQETQYF	TGTGCCATCAGACGGGACGGCTTCCAAGAGACCCAGTACTTC
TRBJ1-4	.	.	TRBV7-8	CASSLGGWGEKLFF	TGTGCCAGCAGCTTAGGAGGGTGGGGTGAAAAACTGTTTTTT
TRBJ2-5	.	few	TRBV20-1	CSASAGVETQYF	TGCAGTGCTAGTGCAGGGGTAGAGACCCAGTACTTC